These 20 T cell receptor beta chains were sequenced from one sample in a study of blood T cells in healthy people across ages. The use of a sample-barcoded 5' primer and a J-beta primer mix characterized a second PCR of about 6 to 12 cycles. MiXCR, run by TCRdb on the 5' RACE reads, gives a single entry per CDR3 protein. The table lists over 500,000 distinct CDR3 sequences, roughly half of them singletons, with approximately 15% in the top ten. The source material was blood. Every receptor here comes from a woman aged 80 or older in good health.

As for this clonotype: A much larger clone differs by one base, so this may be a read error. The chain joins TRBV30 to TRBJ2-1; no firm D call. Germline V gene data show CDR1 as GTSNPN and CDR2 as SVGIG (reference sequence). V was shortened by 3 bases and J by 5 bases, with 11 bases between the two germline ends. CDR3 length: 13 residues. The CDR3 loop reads CAWSLGYDNEQFF. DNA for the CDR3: TGTGCCTGGAGCCTAGGTTACGACAATGAGCAGTTCTTC.

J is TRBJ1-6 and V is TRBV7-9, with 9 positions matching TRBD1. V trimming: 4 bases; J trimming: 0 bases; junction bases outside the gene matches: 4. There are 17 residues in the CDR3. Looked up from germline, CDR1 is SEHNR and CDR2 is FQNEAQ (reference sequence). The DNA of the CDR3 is TGTGCCAGCAGCTACGGGACAGGGAGCTCCTATAATTCACCCCTCCACTTT. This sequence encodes CASSYGTGSSYNSPLHF.

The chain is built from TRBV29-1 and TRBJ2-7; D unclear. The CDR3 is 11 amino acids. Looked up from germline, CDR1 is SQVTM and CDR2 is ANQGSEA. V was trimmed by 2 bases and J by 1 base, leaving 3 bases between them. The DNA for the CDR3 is TGCAGCGTTGAATGGTCCTACGAGCAGTACTTC. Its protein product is CSVEWSYEQYF.

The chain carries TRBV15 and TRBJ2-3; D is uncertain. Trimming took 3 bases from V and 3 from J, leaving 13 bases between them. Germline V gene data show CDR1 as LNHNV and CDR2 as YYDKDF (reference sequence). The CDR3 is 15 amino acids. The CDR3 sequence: CATSSGPSRTDTQYF. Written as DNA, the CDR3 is TGTGCCACCAGCAGTGGGCCCTCTAGAACAGATACGCAGTATTTT.

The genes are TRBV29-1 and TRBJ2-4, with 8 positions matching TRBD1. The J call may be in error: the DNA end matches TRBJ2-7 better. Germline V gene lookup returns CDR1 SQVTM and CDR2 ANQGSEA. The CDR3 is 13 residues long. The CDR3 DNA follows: TGCAGCGTCCAACAGACAGGGGTGGACGAGCAGTACTTC. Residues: CSVQQTGVDEQYF.

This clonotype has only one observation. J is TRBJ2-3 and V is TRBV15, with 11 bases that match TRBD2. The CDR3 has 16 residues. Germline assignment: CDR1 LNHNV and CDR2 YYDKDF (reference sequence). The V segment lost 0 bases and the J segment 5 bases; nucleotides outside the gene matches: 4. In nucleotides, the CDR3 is TGTGCCACCAGCAGAGAAGGGCTAGCGGGGGGAGATACGCAGTATTTT. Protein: CATSREGLAGGDTQYF.

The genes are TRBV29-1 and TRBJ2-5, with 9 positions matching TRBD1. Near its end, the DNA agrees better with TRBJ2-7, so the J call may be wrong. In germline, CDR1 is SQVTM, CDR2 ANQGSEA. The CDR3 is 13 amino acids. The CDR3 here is CSVHGTGRDEQYF. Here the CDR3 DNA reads TGCAGCGTTCACGGGACAGGGCGGGACGAGCAGTACTTC.

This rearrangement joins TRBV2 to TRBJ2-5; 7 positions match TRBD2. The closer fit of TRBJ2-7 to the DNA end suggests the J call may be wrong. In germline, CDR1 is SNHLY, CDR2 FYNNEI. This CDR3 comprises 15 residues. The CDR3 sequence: CATAWLSSGLYEQYF. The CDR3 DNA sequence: TGTGCCACCGCTTGGCTGTCTAGCGGCTTATACGAGCAGTACTTC.

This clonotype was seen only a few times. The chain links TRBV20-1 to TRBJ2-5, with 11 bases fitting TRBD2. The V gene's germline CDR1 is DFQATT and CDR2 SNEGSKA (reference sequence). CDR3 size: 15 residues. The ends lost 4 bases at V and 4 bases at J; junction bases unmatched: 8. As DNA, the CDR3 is TGCAGTGCTACCGCTTTCGGGACTAGCGGAGAGACCCAGTACTTC. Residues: CSATAFGTSGETQYF.

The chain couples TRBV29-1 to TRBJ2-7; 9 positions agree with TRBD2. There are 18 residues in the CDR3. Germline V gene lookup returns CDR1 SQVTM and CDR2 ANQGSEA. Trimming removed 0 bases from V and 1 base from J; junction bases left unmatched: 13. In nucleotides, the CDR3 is TGCAGCGTTGAAGATGCTGGCGGGAGGGCCTCAGTGTCCTACGAGCAGTACTTC. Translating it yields CSVEDAGGRASVSYEQYF.

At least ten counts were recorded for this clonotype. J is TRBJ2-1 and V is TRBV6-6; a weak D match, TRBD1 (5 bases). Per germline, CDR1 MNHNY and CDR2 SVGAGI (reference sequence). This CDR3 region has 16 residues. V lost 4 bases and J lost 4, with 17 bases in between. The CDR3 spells CASSWPGAPIYNEQFF. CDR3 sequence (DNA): TGTGCCAGCAGTTGGCCTGGGGCCCCGATATACAATGAGCAGTTCTTC.

The CDR3 DNA reads TGTGCCAGCAGCTTAGAACCCCAGGTCCGGGGCAATGAGCAGTTCTTC. As protein: CASSLEPQVRGNEQFF. The V and J genes are TRBV7-2 and TRBJ2-1, with D tentatively TRBD2 (5 bases). CDR3 length: 16 amino acids. Germline V lookup: CDR1 SGHTA, CDR2 FQGNSA. V lost 1 base and J lost 6, with 16 bases in between.

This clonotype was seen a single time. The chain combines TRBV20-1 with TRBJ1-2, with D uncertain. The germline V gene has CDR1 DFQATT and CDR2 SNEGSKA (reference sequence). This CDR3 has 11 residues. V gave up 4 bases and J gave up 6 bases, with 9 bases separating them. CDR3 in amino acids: CSAIVRNGYTF. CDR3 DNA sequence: TGCAGTGCTATTGTAAGGAATGGCTACACCTTC.

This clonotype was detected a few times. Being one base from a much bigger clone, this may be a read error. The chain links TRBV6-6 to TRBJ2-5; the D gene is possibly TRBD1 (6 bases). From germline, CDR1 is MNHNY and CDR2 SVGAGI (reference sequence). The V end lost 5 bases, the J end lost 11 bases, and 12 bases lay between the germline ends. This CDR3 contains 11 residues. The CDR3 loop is CASSTRQEQYF. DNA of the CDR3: TGTGCCAGCAGTACTCGACAGGAGCAGTACTTC.

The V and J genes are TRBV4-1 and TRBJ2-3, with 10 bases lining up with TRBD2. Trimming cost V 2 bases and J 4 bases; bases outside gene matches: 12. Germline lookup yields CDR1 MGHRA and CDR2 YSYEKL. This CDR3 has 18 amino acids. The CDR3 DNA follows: TGCGCCAGCAGCCAAAATTATCGGCTAGCGGGGGTCGCAGATACGCAGTATTTT. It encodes CASSQNYRLAGVADTQYF.

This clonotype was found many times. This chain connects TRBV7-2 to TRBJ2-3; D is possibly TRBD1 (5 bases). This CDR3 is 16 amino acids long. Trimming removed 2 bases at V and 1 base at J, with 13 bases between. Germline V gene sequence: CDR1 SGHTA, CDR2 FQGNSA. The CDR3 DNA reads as TGTGCCAGCAGCTTAAGAACAGGCCGGGGCACAGATACGCAGTATTTT. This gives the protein CASSLRTGRGTDTQYF.

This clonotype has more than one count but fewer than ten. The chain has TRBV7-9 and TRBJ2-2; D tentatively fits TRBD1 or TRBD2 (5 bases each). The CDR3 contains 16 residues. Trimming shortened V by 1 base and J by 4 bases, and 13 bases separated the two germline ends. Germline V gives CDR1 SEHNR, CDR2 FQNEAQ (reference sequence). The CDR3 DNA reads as TGTGCCAGCAGCTTAGTCGAGGGGAGAGGCACCGGGGAGCTGTTTTTT. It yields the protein CASSLVEGRGTGELFF.

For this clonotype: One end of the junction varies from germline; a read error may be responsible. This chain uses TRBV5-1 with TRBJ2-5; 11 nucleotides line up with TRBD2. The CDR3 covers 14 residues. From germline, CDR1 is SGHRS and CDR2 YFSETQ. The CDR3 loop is CASTAGTSGEPQYF. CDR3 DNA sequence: TGCGCCAGCACCGCCGGGACTAGCGGAGAGCCCCAGTACTTC.

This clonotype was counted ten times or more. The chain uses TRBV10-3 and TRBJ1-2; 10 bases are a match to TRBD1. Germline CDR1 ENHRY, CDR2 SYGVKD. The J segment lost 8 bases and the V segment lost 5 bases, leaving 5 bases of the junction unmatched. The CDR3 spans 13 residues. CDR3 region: CAISHGTGDGYTF. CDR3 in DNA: TGTGCCATCAGTCACGGGACAGGGGACGGCTACACCTTC.

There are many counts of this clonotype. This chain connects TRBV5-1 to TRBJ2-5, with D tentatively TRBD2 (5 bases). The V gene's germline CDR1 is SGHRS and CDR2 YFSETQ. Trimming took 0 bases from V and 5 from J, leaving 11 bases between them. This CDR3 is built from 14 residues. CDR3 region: CASSLVGVFETQYF. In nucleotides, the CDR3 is TGCGCCAGCAGCTTGGTGGGAGTTTTTGAGACCCAGTACTTC.